A selection of T cell receptor beta chains follows, all from one sample in a study of blood T cell repertoires in COVID-19. TCRdb keeps only in-frame clones here, not all; method: immunoSEQ multiplex PCR. The sample shows a few hundred thousand clones, about 90% of them seen only once. Material for sequencing was peripheral blood. The receptors were sampled from a woman between 45 and 60 years old with COVID-19, enrolled during active disease. Both conserved end residues are part of each CDR3. A D gene is named only where the DNA matches it firmly. A row's size may be missing; if present it is once, few, many or a size class.

cdr3_aa	cdr3_nt	v_call	d_call	clone_size	j_call
CASSQSGDRAGPHTF	TGTGCCAGCAGTCAATCCGGCGACAGGGCCGGTCCTCACACCTTC	TRBV6-6	TRBD1	-	TRBJ1-2
CASSIPGTNTEAFF	TGTGCCAGTAGTATTCCAGGGACTAACACTGAAGCTTTCTTT	TRBV19	-	few	TRBJ1-1
CASSVADNQPQHF	TGTGCCAGCTCGGTAGCGGACAATCAGCCCCAGCATTTT	TRBV18	-	once	TRBJ1-5
CASSKEGGNSPLHF	TGCGCCAGCAGCAAGGAGGGAGGTAATTCACCCCTCCACTTT	TRBV5-1	-	once	TRBJ1-6
CATSDPPGTSGYNEQFF	TGTGCCACCAGTGACCCTCCCGGGACTAGCGGTTACAATGAGCAGTTCTTC	TRBV24-1	TRBD2	-	TRBJ2-1
CASSVGLAVTDTQYF	TGTGCCAGCAGCGTCGGACTAGCGGTCACAGATACGCAGTATTTT	TRBV9	TRBD2	-	TRBJ2-3
CASSGGRRIGEQYF	TGTGCCAGCAGTGGAGGTCGCCGGATAGGCGAGCAGTACTTC	TRBV6-2/TRBV6-3	-	-	TRBJ2-7
CASSPLGRAPDTQYF	TGTGCCAGCAGCCCTCTTGGGAGGGCCCCAGATACGCAGTATTTT	TRBV3-1/TRBV3-2	TRBD2	-	TRBJ2-3
CASSLEGGQGIREQYF	TGTGCCAGCAGCTTGGAGGGGGGACAGGGAATTCGCGAGCAGTACTTC	TRBV5-6	TRBD1	-	TRBJ2-7
CASSPLTQGDVTEAFF	TGCGCCAGCAGCCCACTCACACAGGGGGATGTCACTGAAGCTTTCTTT	TRBV5-1	TRBD1	-	TRBJ1-1
CASSQSPRQGPYGYTF	TGTGCCAGCTCACAATCCCCAAGACAGGGACCCTATGGCTACACCTTC	TRBV18	TRBD1	-	TRBJ1-2
CASSSGTSGQETQYF	TGTGCCAGCAGCTCCGGGACTAGCGGCCAAGAGACCCAGTACTTC	TRBV7-9	TRBD2	-	TRBJ2-5
CASSSSEGSTFF	TGTGCCAGCAGCTCGTCCGAGGGATCGACGTTCTTT	TRBV7-9	-	-	TRBJ1-1
CASSLGSQGYSYGYTF	TGTGCCAGCAGCTTGGGGTCACAGGGATATAGCTATGGCTACACCTTC	TRBV5-5	-	few	TRBJ1-2
CASAWRQAQNYGYTF	TGTGCTAGTGCTTGGAGACAGGCTCAAAACTATGGCTACACCTTC	TRBV12-5	-	-	TRBJ1-2
CASSLGPIGDTQYF	TGTGCCAGCAGCTTGGGCCCTATCGGAGATACGCAGTATTTT	TRBV7-8	-	-	TRBJ2-3
CASSMRDRIYGYTF	TGTGCCAGTAGTATGAGGGACAGGATTTATGGCTACACCTTC	TRBV19	TRBD1	-	TRBJ1-2
CATSDSGQGATEQFF	TGTGCCACCAGTGACTCAGGACAGGGAGCAACCGAGCAGTTCTTC	TRBV24-1	TRBD1	-	TRBJ2-1
CASSDRDRGPYEQYF	TGTGCCAGCAGCGACCGGGACAGGGGTCCATACGAGCAGTACTTC	TRBV7-9	TRBD1	-	TRBJ2-7
CASSESGVGTGAKNIQYF	TGTGCCAGCAGTGAATCCGGGGTGGGTACAGGGGCCAAAAACATTCAGTACTTC	TRBV25-1	-	-	TRBJ2-4
CASSRIAGVRYEQYF	TGTGCCAGCAGCCGGATAGCGGGAGTCCGCTACGAGCAGTACTTC	TRBV2	TRBD2	many	TRBJ2-7
CASSLVRGWSGRGPDTQYF	TGCGCCAGCAGCTTGGTTCGAGGGTGGAGCGGGCGAGGGCCAGATACGCAGTATTTT	TRBV5-1	-	-	TRBJ2-3
CASSIVPGQGTGELFF	TGTGCCAGTAGTATAGTACCGGGACAGGGTACCGGGGAGCTGTTTTTT	TRBV19	TRBD1	few	TRBJ2-2
CASSYAQREGKETQYF	TGTGCCAGCAGTTACGCCCAACGGGAGGGTAAAGAGACCCAGTACTTC	TRBV6-7	TRBD2	-	TRBJ2-5
CASSQTGTREKPQHF	TGTGCCAGCAGTCAAACCGGGACAAGGGAAAAGCCCCAGCATTTT	TRBV6-5	-	-	TRBJ1-5
CASGPTNSGYNEQFF	TGTGCTAGTGGCCCAACTAATAGCGGGTACAATGAGCAGTTCTTC	TRBV12-5	TRBD2	-	TRBJ2-1
CASSKESGETSGPDTQYF	TGTGCCAGCAGCAAAGAAAGTGGAGAGACTAGCGGGCCAGATACGCAGTATTTT	TRBV21-1	-	-	TRBJ2-3
CASSFRQVQESPLHF	TGTGCCAGCAGCTTTCGACAGGTTCAGGAATCACCCCTCCACTTT	TRBV7-9	-	-	TRBJ1-6
CASSLGLLKGPDLPNEQFF	TGTGCCAGCAGCTTGGGACTTCTGAAGGGACCCGACCTCCCCAATGAGCAGTTCTTC	TRBV7-9	-	-	TRBJ2-1
CASRRQGSYEQYF	TGCGCCAGCAGGAGGCAGGGTAGCTACGAGCAGTACTTC	TRBV10-1	-	-	TRBJ2-7
CASREWTSGSTKGSSETQYF	TGTGCCAGCAGGGAATGGACTAGCGGGAGCACCAAAGGGTCGTCTGAGACCCAGTACTTC	TRBV2	TRBD2	-	TRBJ2-5
CASSLGGVMNTEAFF	TGTGCCAGCAGCTTAGGCGGGGTAATGAACACTGAAGCTTTCTTT	TRBV7-9	-	-	TRBJ1-1
CASSTQTAYNEQFF	TGTGCCAGCAGCACCCAGACAGCCTACAATGAGCAGTTCTTC	TRBV11-3	-	-	TRBJ2-1
CASSYGTDSKLFF	TGTGCCAGCAGTTACGGGACAGACTCGAAACTGTTTTTT	TRBV6-5	TRBD1	-	TRBJ1-4
CASSLRRLEKNIQYF	TGTGCCAGCAGTCTTCGGAGGTTAGAGAAAAACATTCAGTACTTC	TRBV7-2	-	-	TRBJ2-4
CASSSRDRGRQGTEAFF	TGTGCCAGCAGCTCTCGGGACAGGGGGCGTCAGGGCACTGAAGCTTTCTTT	TRBV7-9	TRBD1	-	TRBJ1-1
CASQQGASRGYTF	TGTGCCAGTCAGCAGGGGGCCTCGCGGGGCTACACCTTC	TRBV6-6	TRBD1	-	TRBJ1-2
CASSFQGGSYNEQFF	TGTGCCAGCAGTTTCCAGGGGGGATCCTACAATGAGCAGTTCTTC	TRBV6-9	-	-	TRBJ2-1
CASSLTSGGPYEQYF	TGCGCCAGCAGCCTGACTAGCGGGGGACCCTACGAGCAGTACTTC	TRBV4-1	TRBD2	-	TRBJ2-7
CASSIKDRESQPQHF	TGTGCCAGTAGTATAAAAGACAGGGAAAGTCAGCCCCAGCATTTT	TRBV19	TRBD1	-	TRBJ1-5
CASSRTGSYGYTF	TGTGCCAGCAGCCGGACAGGGTCCTATGGCTACACCTTC	TRBV5-4	TRBD1	-	TRBJ1-2